Following are 12 T cell receptor beta chains from one sample sequenced in a study of vaccination and CD4 T cells after COVID-19. No cognate antigen is known for these TCRs. Sequencing of DNA taken from cultured CD4+ T cells relied on the Oncomine TCR Beta short-read assay. From CD4+ T cells that had been cultured, genomic DNA was extracted. TCRdb itself ran the PCR reads through MiXCR, one entry per CDR3 protein. Seen here are 9,900 or so distinct CDR3 sequences, roughly 45% observed once, and the top ten hold roughly an eighth. Specified treatment: approximately 9-day PBMC culture with coronavirus spike peptide pools or control peptides (ViraFEST assay). CD4+ T cells of the unexposed donor were collected before the COVID-19 pandemic (2011-2018). Sequencing was carried out using CD4+ T cells from blood, cultured in vitro. These receptors originate from a human donor in good health.

V and J are TRBV6-1 and TRBJ1-3; D is uncertain. CDR1 and CDR2 (germline): MNHNS, SASEGT. V was cut by 5 bases and J by 0 bases, with 17 bases left in between. CDR3 length: 17 residues. The CDR3 nucleotides are TGTGCCAGCAGTAGACGGACCGGGAGGAGCTCTGGAAACACCATATATTTT. Encoded protein: CASSRRTGRSSGNTIYF.

The chain couples TRBV7-2 to TRBJ2-7; TRBD2 aligns across 9 bases. Trimming at V came to 1 base and at J to 2 bases, leaving 3 bases not matched to a gene. Germline V gene lookup returns CDR1 SGHTA and CDR2 FQGNSA. The CDR3 runs to 15 residues. In DNA, the CDR3 is TGTGCCAGCAGCTTAGAGGCTAGCGGGGCCTACGAGCAGTACTTC. Encoded protein: CASSLEASGAYEQYF. Full variable domain (remainder filled in from reference TRBV7-2 and TRBJ2-7): GAGVSQSPSNKVTEKGKDVELRCDPISGHTALYWYRQSLGQGLEFLIYFQGNSAPDKSGLPSDRFSAERTGGSVSTLTIQRTQQEDSAVYLCASSLEASGAYEQYFGPGTRLTVT.

This clonotype was recorded a few times. The chain's CDR3 is CASRGAGAGQPQHF. CDR3 nucleotides: TGTGCCAGCAGAGGGGCGGGGGCGGGTCAGCCCCAGCATTTT. V and J are TRBV25-1 and TRBJ1-5; possibly TRBD1 for D (6 bases). V gave up 6 bases and J gave up 6 bases, with 15 bases separating them. Germline V gene sequence: CDR1 MGHDK, CDR2 SYGVNS. The CDR3 has 14 amino acids.

V usage is TRBV20-1 and J usage is TRBJ2-7, with D perhaps TRBD1 (5 bases). The CDR3 sequence is 12 residues long. Germline loops: CDR1 DFQATT, CDR2 SNEGSKA (reference sequence). V gave up 5 bases and J gave up 7 bases, with 15 bases separating them. The CDR3, as DNA: TGCAGTGCTTGTGGGGCTTCCCCAGAGCAGTACTTC. Its protein product is CSACGASPEQYF.

The chain recombines TRBV5-4 with TRBJ1-2; TRBD1 matches 7 bases. This CDR3 has 12 amino acids. Germline trimming cut 3 bases from V and 4 bases from J; bases unmatched to any gene: 0. Germline V gives CDR1 SGHNT, CDR2 YYREEE (reference sequence). CDR3 amino acids: CASSSGGYGYTF. CDR3 DNA: TGTGCCAGCAGCTCAGGGGGCTATGGCTACACCTTC.

This clonotype was detected a few times. CDR3 sequence (DNA): TGTGCCGCCCGGGGGGCAGGCTCCTACGAGCAGTACTTC. Its translation is CAARGAGSYEQYF. V gene TRBV6-2 or TRBV6-3 combines with J gene TRBJ2-7, with D possibly TRBD2 on 7 matching bases. This CDR3 has 13 amino acids. V was pared by 11 bases and J by 0 bases, with 14 bases between. Per the germline V gene, CDR1 is MNHEY and CDR2 is SVGEGT.

This rearrangement joins TRBV9 to TRBJ2-1; 11 positions match TRBD2. Losses at the gene ends were 0 bases for V and 15 bases for J; bases not matched to a gene: 14. The CDR3 sequence is 16 residues long. Looked up from germline, CDR1 is SGDLS and CDR2 is YYNGEE. Here the CDR3 reads CASSVGGTSGLWGLFF. CDR3 coding DNA: TGTGCCAGCAGCGTAGGAGGGACTAGCGGTTTATGGGGGCTGTTCTTC.

V and J are TRBV6-1 and TRBJ1-5, with D perhaps matching TRBD1 (5 bases). The V and J ends lost 1 base and 4 bases respectively, with 14 bases between them. The CDR3 extends over 16 amino acids. Germline CDR1 is MNHNS and CDR2 is SASEGT. Here the CDR3 reads CASSEVVWRGNQPQHF. CDR3 DNA sequence: TGTGCCAGCAGTGAAGTTGTGTGGAGGGGAAATCAGCCCCAGCATTTT.

The rearrangement links TRBV20-1 to TRBJ2-3; unclear D gene. V lost 2 bases and J 4 bases, leaving 13 bases between the germline ends. CDR1 is DFQATT and CDR2 is SNEGSKA in the germline V gene (reference sequence). The CDR3 has 14 residues. The CDR3 coding sequence is TGCAGTGCTAGAATTCACGGTCGTCCAGATACGCAGTATTTT. It specifies CSARIHGRPDTQYF.

This chain joins TRBV5-6 and TRBJ2-3, with 14 bases fitting TRBD2. The CDR3 has 16 amino acids. The V gene end was trimmed by 0 bases and the J gene end by 5 bases; junction bases not matched to a gene: 2. CDR1 SGHDT and CDR2 YYEEEE come from the germline V gene. CDR3 bases: TGTGCCAGCAGCTTGGGTGGACTAGCGGGAGGAGATACGCAGTATTTT. This encodes CASSLGGLAGGDTQYF. Supplemented by reference TRBV5-6 and TRBJ2-3, the full variable domain reads DAGVTQSPTHLIKTRGQQVTLRCSPKSGHDTVSWYQQALGQGPQFIFQYYEEEERQRGNFPDRFSGHQFPNYSSELNVNALLLGDSALYLCASSLGGLAGGDTQYFGPGTRLTVL.

J is TRBJ2-3 and V is TRBV6-2 or TRBV6-3, with a weak D call TRBD2 (5 bases). The V end was cut by 4 bases, the J end by 4 bases, with 15 bases between. The CDR3 runs to 15 residues. From germline, CDR1 is MNHEY and CDR2 SVGEGT. DNA for the CDR3: TGTGCCAGCAGTTGGTTTATGTCGGGGTCAGATACGCAGTATTTT. Residues: CASSWFMSGSDTQYF.

The chain couples TRBV24-1 to TRBJ2-2, with 7 positions matching TRBD2. The V and J ends lost 3 bases and 7 bases, in that order; junction bases with no gene match: 10. The length of the CDR3 is 16 residues. Germline CDR1 reads KGHDR; CDR2 reads SFDVKD. The CDR3 loop reads CATSDTGTTIRGELFF. The CDR3 DNA reads TGTGCCACCAGTGATACCGGGACTACCATTCGCGGGGAGCTGTTTTTT.